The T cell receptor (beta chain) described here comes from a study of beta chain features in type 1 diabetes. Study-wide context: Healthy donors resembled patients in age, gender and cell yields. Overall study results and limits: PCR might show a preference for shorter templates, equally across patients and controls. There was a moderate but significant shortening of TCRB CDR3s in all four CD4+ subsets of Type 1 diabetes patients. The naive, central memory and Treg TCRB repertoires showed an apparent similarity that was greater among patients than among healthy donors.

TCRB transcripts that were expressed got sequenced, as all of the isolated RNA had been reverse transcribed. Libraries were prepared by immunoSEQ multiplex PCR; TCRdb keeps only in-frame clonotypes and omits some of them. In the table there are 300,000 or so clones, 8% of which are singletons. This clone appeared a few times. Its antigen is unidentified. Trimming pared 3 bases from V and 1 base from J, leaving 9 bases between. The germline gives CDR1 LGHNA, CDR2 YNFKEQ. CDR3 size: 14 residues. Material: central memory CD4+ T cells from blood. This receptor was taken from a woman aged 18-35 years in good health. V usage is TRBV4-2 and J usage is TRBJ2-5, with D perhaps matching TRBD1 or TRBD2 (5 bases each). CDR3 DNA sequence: TGTGCCAGCAGCCAGGGGGACGGCCAAGAGACCCAGTACTTC. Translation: CASSQGDGQETQYF.